The clone carrying this TCR beta chain was picked up a small number of times. What it binds is unknown. This entry belongs to a study of human T cells and chemical hapten exposure. At the level of the study: It was small differences in pooled library volume that mainly caused per-sample TCR yields to vary. Broader study findings: DPC sensitization did not alter TCRs above 1 in 1000 frequency.

TCRdb reprocessed the RACE reads with MiXCR, giving one entry per CDR3 protein. The top ten clones hold 2.5% of a sample with 84,000 or so distinct CDR3 sequences, roughly 10% of them seen once. V shed 6 bases, J shed 5 bases, and the junction held 7 bases outside the gene matches. Germline V gives CDR1 MNHEY, CDR2 SVGEGT. The CDR3 is 15 amino acids. As to time point: patch test 2, 6 weeks after DPC sensitization. Treatment noted: therapeutic diphenylcyclopropenone sensitization with weekly scalp DPC. The study drew its donors from alopecia patients who were 18 to 70 years old and suitable for DPC. The V call is TRBV6-2 or TRBV6-3, the J call TRBJ2-5, with 12 bases that match TRBD2. This clonotype was sampled from a woman aged 30 to 39 with alopecia areata. Some clones in this sample may be carry-over from other donors' samples. The source was whole blood, collected in connection with sensitization to the hapten diphenylcyclopropenone (DPC). In DNA form, the CDR3 reads TGTGCCAGCAGCCCACGACTAGCGGGAGTTGAGACCCAGTACTTC. Amino acid sequence: CASSPRLAGVETQYF.